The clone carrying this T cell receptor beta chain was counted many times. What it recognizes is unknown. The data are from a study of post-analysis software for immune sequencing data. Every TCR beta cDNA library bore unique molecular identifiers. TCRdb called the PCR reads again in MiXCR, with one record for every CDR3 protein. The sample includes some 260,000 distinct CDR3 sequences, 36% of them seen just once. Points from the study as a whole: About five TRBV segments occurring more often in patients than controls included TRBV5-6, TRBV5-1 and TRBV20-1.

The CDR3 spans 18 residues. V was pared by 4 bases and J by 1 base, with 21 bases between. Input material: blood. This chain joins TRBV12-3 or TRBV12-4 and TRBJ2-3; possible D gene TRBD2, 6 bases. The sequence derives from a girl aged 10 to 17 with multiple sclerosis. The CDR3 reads CASSSPLPWRGGTDTQYF. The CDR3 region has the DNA TGTGCCAGCAGTTCACCCCTCCCCTGGCGGGGTGGCACAGATACGCAGTATTTT.